The source of this T cell receptor (beta chain) is a study of identical twins. With 0 bases removed from V and 2 bases from J, the gap between germline ends came to 7 bases. Germline CDR1 reads MGHRA; CDR2 reads YSYEKL. The CDR3 contains 14 residues. This clonotype came up many times. TCRdb reprocessed the 5' RACE reads via MiXCR and lists one record per CDR3 protein. This sample yields fewer than 650,000 distinct CDR3 sequences, of which around 7.5% are seen a single time; roughly 1.6% belongs to the top ten. In addition, the sample was reused for a study of yellow fever vaccine responses in identical twins.

The rearrangement uses TRBV4-1 and TRBJ1-1; D gene unclear. This TCR was sampled from a woman between 18 and 29 years old in good health. Sequencing was done on a sample of PBMCs. CDR3 in amino acids: CASSQEPGNTEAFF. CDR3 nucleotide sequence: TGCGCCAGCAGCCAAGAGCCGGGAAACACTGAAGCTTTCTTT.